One and the same sample provided the 18 T cell receptor beta chains below, sequenced in a study of T cells in women clearing cervical HPV infection. TCRdb keeps only in-frame clones here, not all; method: immunoSEQ multiplex PCR. There are tens of thousands of clones in the sample, with 5.5% to 8.5% held by the top ten. Source material: blood buffy coat. These receptor sequences come from a woman between 18 and 70 years old with a cervical HPV16 infection that either progressed to CIN3+ or cleared (not recorded which).

A note on this clone: From the germline J gene comes the end of the CDR3, since the read stops 3 residues before it. This chain connects TRBV7-3 to TRBJ2-1, with TRBD1 as a possible D gene (6 bases). Germline V lookup: CDR1 SGHTA, CDR2 FQGTGA. V was pared by 2 bases and J by 7 bases, with 12 bases between. The CDR3 loop spans 14 amino acids. CDR3 sequence reads: CASSLSGQGNEQFF. CDR3 DNA, as far as it was read: TGTGCCAGCAGCTTATCGGGACAAGGAAATGAG.

About this clone itself: The CDR3 extends 3 residues past the end of the read, so its final part is completed from the germline J gene. The chain has TRBV18 and TRBJ2-7; maybe TRBD2 (6 bases). V was pared by 6 bases and J by 3 bases, with 12 bases between. The CDR3 consists of 13 residues. The V gene's germline CDR1 is KGHSH and CDR2 LQKENI. This CDR3 reads CASSPWGVYEQYF. The sequenced part of the CDR3 DNA is TGTGCCAGCTCTCCCTGGGGGGTCTACGAG.

Turning to this clone: The CDR3 end is not reached by the read, which stops 3 residues before it; the germline J gene fills it in. V is TRBV13 and J is TRBJ1-4; 9 bases match TRBD1. This CDR3 is built from 15 residues. V lost 0 bases, J lost 7 bases, and 3 bases stayed unmatched. Germline V lookup: CDR1 PRHDT, CDR2 FYEKMQ (reference sequence). CDR3 residues: CASSLGRTGVEKLFF. Partial CDR3 DNA: TGTGCCAGCAGCTTAGGGCGGACAGGGGTTGAAAAA.

On this clone itself: The read comes to an end 3 residues before the CDR3 does, leaving the germline J gene to fill in the end. The chain uses TRBV5-1 and TRBJ2-7; the match to TRBD2 covers 8 bases. Germline V gene lookup returns CDR1 SGHRS and CDR2 YFSETQ. V lost 2 bases, J lost 0 bases, and 1 base stayed unmatched. This CDR3 contains 14 residues. CDR3: CASSLAGASYEQYF. The DNA read from the CDR3 is TGCGCCAGCAGCTTAGCGGGGGCCTCCTACGAG.

CDR3 DNA (partial): TGTGCCAGCAGTGACTCGGCAGGGTCGGAGCCC. This codes for CASSDSAGSEP. The CDR3 reads in full as CASSDSAGSEPQHF. The chain joins TRBV6-4 to TRBJ1-5; D is perhaps TRBD1 (5 bases). The read comes to an end 3 residues before the CDR3 does, leaving the germline J gene to fill in the end. V was clipped by 0 bases and J by 8 bases, with 11 bases between them. The CDR3 loop spans 14 amino acids. Per germline, CDR1 MRHNA and CDR2 SNTAGT.

Details on this clone: The sequenced fragment ends 3 residues before the CDR3 boundary, so the rest is inferred from the germline J gene. The chain joins TRBV6-1 to TRBJ2-3; TRBD2 matches 9 bases. V shed 1 base, J shed 2 bases, and the junction held 1 base outside the gene matches. The CDR3 totals 15 residues. The V gene's germline CDR1 is MNHNS and CDR2 SASEGT. The CDR3 protein is CASSEVAGATDTQYF. The DNA read from the CDR3 is TGTGCCAGCAGTGAAGTAGCGGGAGCCACAGATACG.

Judged by frequency, this clone is medium-sized (0.01 to 0.1%). Read data end 3 residues before the CDR3 end; the end is taken from the germline J gene. The chain uses TRBV29-1 and TRBJ2-3; D remains unclear. V lost 5 bases to trimming and J lost 2 bases, with 8 bases between them. CDR1 is SQVTM, CDR2 ANQGSEA, per germline. The CDR3 has 12 amino acids. The part of the CDR3 DNA that was read is TGCAGCGTTCACTATTACACAGATACG. Protein: CSVHYYTDT. The whole CDR3 is CSVHYYTDTQYF.

Of note for this clone: With the read ending 3 residues before the CDR3 end, the germline J gene is used to fill in that end. V usage is TRBV6-2 or TRBV6-3 and J usage is TRBJ1-1; 8 nucleotides align to TRBD1. The CDR3 runs to 13 residues. Per the germline V gene, CDR1 is MNHEY and CDR2 is SVGEGT. V gave up 5 bases and J gave up 4 bases; unmatched junction bases: 3. The covered CDR3 bases are TGTGCCAGCAGTCCGACAGGGGTCACTGAA. This codes for CASSPTGVTE. The full CDR3 is CASSPTGVTEAFF.

With respect to this clone: The CDR3 end is not reached by the read, which stops 3 residues before it; the germline J gene fills it in. The chain employs TRBV14 and TRBJ1-6; D call uncertain. CDR1 SGHDN and CDR2 FVKESK come from the germline V gene. The V end lost 4 bases, the J end lost 10 bases, and 14 bases lay between the germline ends. The CDR3 totals 14 residues. CDR3 DNA, as far as it was read: TGTGCCAGCAGCCCCCGACTGGATGGGTCACCC. It specifies CASSPRLDGSP. The whole CDR3 is CASSPRLDGSPLHF.

Worth noting for this clone: The CDR3 extends 3 residues past the end of the read, so its final part is completed from the germline J gene. V gene TRBV7-6 combines with J gene TRBJ1-1; 7 bases line up with TRBD1. CDR1 is SGHVS, CDR2 FNYEAQ, per germline. This CDR3 has 14 amino acids. With 5 bases clipped from V and 1 base from J, the junction kept 4 bases outside the gene matches. The CDR3 region is CASSTGTENTEAFF. The CDR3 bases that were read are TGTGCCAGCAGCACCGGGACAGAGAACACTGAA. The variable domain in full, with the rest retrieved from reference TRBV7-6 and TRBJ1-1, is GAGVSQSPRYKVTKRGQDVALRCDPISGHVSLYWYRQALGQGPEFLTYFNYEAQQDKSGLPNDRFSAERPEGSISTLTIQRTEQRDSAMYRCASSTGTENTEAFFGQGTRLTVV.

A word on this clone: The CDR3 goes on 3 residues after the read ends, and that part is filled in from the germline J gene. The rearrangement uses TRBV30 and TRBJ2-3; D is ambiguous. The V end lost 4 bases, the J end lost 3 bases, and 11 bases lay between the germline ends. This CDR3 is 13 amino acids long. Germline CDR1 GTSNPN, CDR2 SVGIG (reference sequence). CDR3: CAWNLGSTDTQYF. Incomplete CDR3 DNA: TGTGCCTGGAATCTAGGTTCTACAGATACG.

Note on this clone: The read halts 3 residues ahead of the CDR3 end, with the missing end drawn from the germline J gene. The genes are TRBV20-1 and TRBJ2-7; D unclear. The CDR3 extends over 12 amino acids. CDR1 DFQATT and CDR2 SNEGSKA come from the germline V gene (reference sequence). Trimming removed 2 bases from V and 4 bases from J, with 9 bases in between. The sequenced part of the CDR3 DNA is TGCAGTGCTAGAAGGCAGGAATACGAG. As protein: CSARRQEYE. The whole CDR3 sequence is CSARRQEYEQYF.

As to this clone: The CDR3 end lies 3 residues beyond the end of the read and is filled in from the germline J gene. The chain has TRBV11-3 and TRBJ2-1, with D perhaps TRBD1 (6 bases). Germline CDR1 reads SGHNT; CDR2 reads YENEEA. V was pared by 5 bases and J by 7 bases, with 15 bases between. The CDR3 runs 14 residues. The CDR3 protein is CASSGRGGLNEQFF. The CDR3 bases that were read are TGTGCCAGCAGCGGCAGGGGCGGATTGAATGAG.

Concerning this clone itself: The sequenced fragment ends 3 residues before the CDR3 boundary, so the rest is inferred from the germline J gene. V gene TRBV28 combines with J gene TRBJ2-7; D gene ambiguous. Germline assignment: CDR1 MDHEN and CDR2 SYDVKM. Trimming pared 3 bases from V and 6 bases from J, leaving 15 bases between. This CDR3 spans 14 amino acids. The CDR3 is CASSFTASNAEQYF. Incomplete CDR3 DNA: TGTGCCAGCAGTTTTACAGCAAGTAATGCCGAG.

About this clone: The read finishes 3 residues shy of the CDR3 end, and the germline J gene is used to complete it. This chain uses TRBV7-9 with TRBJ2-7; D gene unclear. The CDR3 spans 13 residues. In germline, CDR1 is SEHNR, CDR2 FQNEAQ (reference sequence). V lost 2 bases and J 4 bases, leaving 9 bases between the germline ends. Partial CDR3 DNA: TGTGCCAGCAGCTTATCCGGCGGTTACGAG. Amino acid sequence: CASSLSGGYE. The full CDR3 sequence reads CASSLSGGYEQYF.

Turning to this clone: The CDR3 goes on 3 residues after the read ends, and that part is filled in from the germline J gene. The chain carries TRBV20-1 and TRBJ2-5; 7 bases fit TRBD1. J lost 3 bases, V lost 5 bases, and 9 bases had no gene match. The CDR3 runs 14 residues. CDR1 is DFQATT, CDR2 SNEGSKA, per germline (reference sequence). The sequenced CDR3 bases are TGCAGTGCTGAAACGGGACAGACGAAAGAGACC. Translation gives CSAETGQTKET. The complete CDR3 sequence is CSAETGQTKETQYF.

Turning to this clone: The CDR3 end is not reached by the read, which stops 3 residues before it; the germline J gene fills it in. This rearrangement joins TRBV7-8 to TRBJ1-1; D is possibly TRBD1 (6 bases). Trimming removed 1 base at V and 1 base at J, with 13 bases between. Germline-derived CDR1 and CDR2 are SGHVS and FQNEAQ. CDR3 length: 16 amino acids. The CDR3 loop reads CASSLGKGQGNTEAFF. The covered CDR3 bases are TGTGCCAGCAGCTTAGGAAAGGGACAAGGGAACACTGAA. The full variable domain, in which reference TRBV7-8 and TRBJ1-1 provide the parts outside the CDR3, is GAGVSQSPRYKVAKRGQDVALRCDPISGHVSLFWYQQALGQGPEFLTYFQNEAQLDKSGLPSDRFFAERPEGSVSTLKIQRTQQEDSAVYLCASSLGKGQGNTEAFFGQGTRLTVV.

Turning to this clone: The sequence runs out 3 residues before the end of the CDR3; the remainder is reconstructed from the germline J gene. J is TRBJ2-3 and V is TRBV19; TRBD2 matches at 8 bases. V dropped 7 bases and J dropped 4; count of bases not matched to a gene: 10. Germline values: CDR1 LNHDA, CDR2 SQIVND (reference sequence). The CDR3 extends over 15 amino acids. CDR3 bases read: TGTGCCAGTACAGCTCGGGGGGGCAGGGCAGATACG. It translates to CASTARGGRADT. The CDR3, in full, reads CASTARGGRADTQYF.